This entry is about one T cell receptor (beta chain). The data derive from a study of blood T cell repertoires in COVID-19. The overall study: The United States, Italy and Spain were the sources of the acute and convalescent COVID-19 samples. Nucleic acid was either cDNA or gDNA, and it came from T cells, B-cell-depleted T cells, or PBMCs.

In the original workflow: How many nucleated cells were present was estimated from reference gene primer amplification. Assay: immunoSEQ multiplex PCR; the TCRdb copy retains only in-frame clones and omits some. V, J and clone size are those of that table, while D and trimming were read from the DNA. Among 120,000 to 150,000 clones listed, around 84% were seen once. Germline CDR1 and CDR2: SGHTA and FQGTGA. This CDR3 comprises 15 residues. The V and J ends lost 5 bases and 5 bases respectively, with 18 bases between them. This clonotype originated in a human donor with acute or convalescent COVID-19. The donor label of this sample is uncertain. The chain carries TRBV7-3 and TRBJ1-1, with D maybe TRBD1 (6 bases). Material for sequencing was peripheral blood. In DNA, the CDR3 is TGTGCCAGCAGCCAAGGGGCACAGGGTAGTACTGAAGCTTTCTTT. This codes for CASSQGAQGSTEAFF.